This T cell receptor beta chain was sequenced in a study of metastatic and nonmetastatic thyroid tumors. General study results and limits: For both blood and tumor, malignant thyroid tumors reportedly showed significantly higher TCR beta diversity than benign nodules did.

In the case of this clone: Its antigen is not identified. A clone one base away is much larger, so this may be a read error.

TCRdb reanalyzed the PCR reads via MiXCR. In the table there are 55,000 or so clones, under 20% of which are singletons. Germline V gene lookup returns CDR1 SGHTA and CDR2 FQGNSA. Trimming took off 5 bases at V and 6 bases at J, with 17 bases between the two ends. The CDR3 is made up of 15 amino acids. Each patient went into thyroid surgery without having received any treatment. This clonotype was obtained from a female donor with papillary thyroid cancer or a benign thyroid nodule (not recorded which). Some clones in this sample may be carry-over from other donors' samples. The sample comprised blood. V usage is TRBV7-2 and J usage is TRBJ2-1; the D gene is possibly TRBD2 (5 bases). CDR3 in amino acids: CASSLSARDANEQFF. Written as DNA, the CDR3 is TGTGCCAGCAGCCTTAGCGCGAGGGATGCCAATGAGCAGTTCTTC.